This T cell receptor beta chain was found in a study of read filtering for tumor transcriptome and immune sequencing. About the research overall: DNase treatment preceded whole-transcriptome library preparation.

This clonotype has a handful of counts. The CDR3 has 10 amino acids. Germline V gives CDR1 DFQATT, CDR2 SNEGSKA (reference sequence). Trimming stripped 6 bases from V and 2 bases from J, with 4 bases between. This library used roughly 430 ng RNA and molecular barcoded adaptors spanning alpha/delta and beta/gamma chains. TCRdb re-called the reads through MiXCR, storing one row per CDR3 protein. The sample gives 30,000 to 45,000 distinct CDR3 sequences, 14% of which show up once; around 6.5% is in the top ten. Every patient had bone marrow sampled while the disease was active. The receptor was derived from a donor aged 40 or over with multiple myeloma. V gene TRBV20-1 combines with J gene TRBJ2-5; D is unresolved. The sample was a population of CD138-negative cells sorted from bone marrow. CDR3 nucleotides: TGCAGTGCCCAGCAAGAGACCCAGTACTTC. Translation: CSAQQETQYF.